The sequence of this TCR beta chain was determined in a study of cytomegalovirus exposure and HLA in healthy donors. Points from the study as a whole: Three chains linked to CMV were shown in vitro to be specific for CMV antigens. Excluded: some indistinguishable V segments such as TRBV6-2 and TRBV6-3.

This clone has more than one count but fewer than ten. Its antigen remains unknown. Primers: 60 Vbeta forward and 13 Jbeta reverse. Method: immunoSEQ multiplex PCR; TCRdb's copy keeps in-frame clones and lacks some. The table lists approximately 210,000 clones, about 80% of them singletons, with around 0.99% in the top ten. The germline V gene has CDR1 SGHRS and CDR2 YFSETQ. The CDR3 covers 15 residues. V was shortened by 2 bases and J by 0 bases, with 8 bases between the two germline ends. The specimen was PBMCs. This sequence was found in a woman aged 40 to 50 in good health and CMV-seronegative. This chain uses TRBV5-1 with TRBJ1-4; weak D call: TRBD1 (5 bases). DNA of the CDR3: TGCGCCAGCAGCTTAGACAGCGCAACTAATGAAAAACTGTTTTTT. Its translation: CASSLDSATNEKLFF. Drawing the rest from reference TRBV5-1 and TRBJ1-4, the complete variable domain is KAGVTQTPRYLIKTRGQQVTLSCSPISGHRSVSWYQQTPGQGLQFLFEYFSETQRNKGNFPGRFSGRQFSNSRSEMNVSTLELGDSALYLCASSLDSATNEKLFFGSGTQLSVL.